This record concerns one T cell receptor (beta chain) sequence. This specimen comes from a study of blood T cells in healthy people across ages. Germline V gene lookup returns CDR1 SQVTM and CDR2 ANQGSEA. Deletions cut 7 bases from V and 0 bases from J, with 12 bases between. The CDR3 runs to 13 residues. Using a J-beta primer mix together with a sample-barcoded 5' primer, a second PCR was run for 7 to 11 cycles. TCRdb redid the calling of the 5' RACE reads with MiXCR, one entry per CDR3 protein. Of hundreds of thousands of distinct CDR3 sequences listed, 20% to 30% are singletons. This same sample was also part of a study on T cells of mothers and their children.

J is TRBJ1-2 and V is TRBV29-1; no definite D call. Sequences were obtained from blood. The sequence came from a boy between 10 and 17 years old in good health. The CDR3 reads CSAGVQSNYGYTF. The DNA for the CDR3 is TGCAGCGCGGGTGTCCAGTCTAACTATGGCTACACCTTC.